The clone carrying this TCR beta chain was picked up a small number of times. No antigen is known for it. Since all of the isolated RNA was reverse transcribed, expressed TCRB transcripts were what got sequenced. Assay: immunoSEQ multiplex PCR; the TCRdb copy retains only in-frame clones and omits some. This table has a few hundred thousand clones, more than 12% appearing once. This entry is derived from a study of beta chain features in type 1 diabetes. Study results and limitations: cDNA sequencing could over-represent cells with high TCR expression. Any HLA effect on TCRB rearrangement was left unresolved by small sub-analyses. The naive, central memory and Treg TCRB repertoires of patients appeared to be more similar to one another than those of healthy donors.

The length of the CDR3 is 17 residues. V lost 6 bases, J lost 0 bases, and 10 bases stayed unmatched. Germline V lookup: CDR1 MDHEN, CDR2 SYDVKM. The sequenced material came from naive CD4+ T cells from blood. V is TRBV28 and J is TRBJ2-1; 8 bases are shared with TRBD2. The origin of this receptor is a woman younger than 30 in good health. In nucleotides, the CDR3 is TGTGCCAGCAGCGCGGGGGGCGGGTGGAGCTCCTACAATGAGCAGTTCTTC. Its protein product is CASSAGGGWSSYNEQFF.